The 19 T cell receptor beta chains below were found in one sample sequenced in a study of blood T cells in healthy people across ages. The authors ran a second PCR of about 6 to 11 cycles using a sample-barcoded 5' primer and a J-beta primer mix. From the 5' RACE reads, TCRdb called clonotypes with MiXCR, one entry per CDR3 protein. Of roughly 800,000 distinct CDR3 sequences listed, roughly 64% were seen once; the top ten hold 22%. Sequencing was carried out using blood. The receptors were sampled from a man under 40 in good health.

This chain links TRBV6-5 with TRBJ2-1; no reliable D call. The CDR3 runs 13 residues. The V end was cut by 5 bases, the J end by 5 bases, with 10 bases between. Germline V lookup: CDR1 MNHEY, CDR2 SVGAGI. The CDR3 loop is CASSGWRHNEQFF. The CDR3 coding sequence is TGTGCCAGCAGTGGTTGGAGACACAATGAGCAGTTCTTC.

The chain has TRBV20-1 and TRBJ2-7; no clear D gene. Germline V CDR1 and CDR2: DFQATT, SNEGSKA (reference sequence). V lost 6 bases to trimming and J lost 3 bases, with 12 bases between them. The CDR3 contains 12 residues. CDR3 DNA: TGCAGTGCGGAAGGGCTTAACTACGAGCAGTACTTC. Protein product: CSAEGLNYEQYF.

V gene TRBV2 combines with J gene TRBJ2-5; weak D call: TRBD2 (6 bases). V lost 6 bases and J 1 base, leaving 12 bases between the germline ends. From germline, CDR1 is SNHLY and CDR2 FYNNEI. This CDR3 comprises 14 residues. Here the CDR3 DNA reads TGTGCCAGCAGGGCCCCCGGGAGCCAAGAGACCCAGTACTTC. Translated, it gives CASRAPGSQETQYF.

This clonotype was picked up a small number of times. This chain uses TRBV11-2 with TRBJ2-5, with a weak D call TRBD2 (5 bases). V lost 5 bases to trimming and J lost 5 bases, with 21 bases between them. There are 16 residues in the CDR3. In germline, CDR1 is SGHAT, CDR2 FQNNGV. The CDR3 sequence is CASSTRTPKTGETQYF. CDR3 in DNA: TGTGCCAGCAGCACCAGGACTCCCAAGACGGGGGAGACCCAGTACTTC.

As DNA, the CDR3 is TGTGCCAGCAGCCAAGGAACTAGCGCGAACAATGAGCAGTTCTTC. This sequence encodes CASSQGTSANNEQFF. The chain has TRBV3-1 and TRBJ2-1; TRBD2 matches 7 bases. The CDR3 is 15 amino acids. Germline CDR1 is LGHDT and CDR2 is YNNKEL (reference sequence). The J segment lost 5 bases and the V segment lost 1 base, leaving 5 bases of the junction unmatched.

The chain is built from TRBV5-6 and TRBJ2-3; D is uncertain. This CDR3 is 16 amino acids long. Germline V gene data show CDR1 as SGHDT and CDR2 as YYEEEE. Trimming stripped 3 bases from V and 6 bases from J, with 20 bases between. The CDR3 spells CASSSDTFWRTDTQYF. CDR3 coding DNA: TGTGCCAGCAGCTCCGATACGTTTTGGAGAACCGATACGCAGTATTTT.

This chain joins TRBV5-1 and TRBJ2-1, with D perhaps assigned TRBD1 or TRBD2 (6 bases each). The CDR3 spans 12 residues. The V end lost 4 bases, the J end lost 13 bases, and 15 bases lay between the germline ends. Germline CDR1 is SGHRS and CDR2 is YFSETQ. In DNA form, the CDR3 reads TGCGCCAGCAGCCAAGGGGGACTTTTACAGTTCTTC. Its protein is CASSQGGLLQFF. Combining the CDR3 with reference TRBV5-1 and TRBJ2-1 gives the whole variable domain KAGVTQTPRYLIKTRGQQVTLSCSPISGHRSVSWYQQTPGQGLQFLFEYFSETQRNKGNFPGRFSGRQFSNSRSEMNVSTLELGDSALYLCASSQGGLLQFFGPGTRLTVL.

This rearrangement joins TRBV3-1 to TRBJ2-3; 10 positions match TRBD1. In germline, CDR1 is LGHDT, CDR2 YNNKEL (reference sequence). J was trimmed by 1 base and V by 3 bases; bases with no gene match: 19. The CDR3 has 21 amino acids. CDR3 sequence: CASSQGQGRDLGEGGTDTQYF. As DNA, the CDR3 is TGTGCCAGCAGCCAGGGACAGGGGAGGGATCTAGGGGAGGGAGGCACAGATACGCAGTATTTT.

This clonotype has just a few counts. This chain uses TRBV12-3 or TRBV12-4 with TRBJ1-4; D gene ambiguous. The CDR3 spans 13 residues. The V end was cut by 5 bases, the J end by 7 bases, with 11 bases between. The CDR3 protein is CASSNDPGEKLFF. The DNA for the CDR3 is TGTGCCAGCAGTAATGATCCGGGTGAAAAACTGTTTTTT.

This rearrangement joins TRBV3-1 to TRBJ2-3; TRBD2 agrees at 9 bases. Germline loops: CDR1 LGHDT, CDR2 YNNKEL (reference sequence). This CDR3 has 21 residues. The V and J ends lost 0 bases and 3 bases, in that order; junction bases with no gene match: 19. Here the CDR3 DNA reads TGTGCCAGCAGCCAAGAGGGGGCGGGAGGGCCTATAAGGTTCATGACAGATACGCAGTATTTT. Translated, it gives CASSQEGAGGPIRFMTDTQYF.

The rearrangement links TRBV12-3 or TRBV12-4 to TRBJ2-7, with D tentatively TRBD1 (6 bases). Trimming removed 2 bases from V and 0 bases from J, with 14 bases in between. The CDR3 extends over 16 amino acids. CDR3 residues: CASSLRGDRNSYEQYF. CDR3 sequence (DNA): TGTGCCAGCAGTTTACGGGGCGACAGGAACTCCTACGAGCAGTACTTC.

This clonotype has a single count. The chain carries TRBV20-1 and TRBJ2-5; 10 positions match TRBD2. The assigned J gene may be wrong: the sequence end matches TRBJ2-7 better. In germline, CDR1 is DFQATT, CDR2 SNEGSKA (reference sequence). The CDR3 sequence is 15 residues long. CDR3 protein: CSARATTSGFYEQYF. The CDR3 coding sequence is TGCAGTGCTAGAGCTACGACTAGCGGGTTCTACGAGCAGTACTTC.

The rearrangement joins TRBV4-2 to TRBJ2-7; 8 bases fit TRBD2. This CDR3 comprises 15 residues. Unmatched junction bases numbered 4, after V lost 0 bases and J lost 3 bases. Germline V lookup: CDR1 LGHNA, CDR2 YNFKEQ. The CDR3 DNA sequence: TGTGCCAGCAGCCAAGAGGGACTAGTGGGCTACGAGCAGTACTTC. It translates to CASSQEGLVGYEQYF.

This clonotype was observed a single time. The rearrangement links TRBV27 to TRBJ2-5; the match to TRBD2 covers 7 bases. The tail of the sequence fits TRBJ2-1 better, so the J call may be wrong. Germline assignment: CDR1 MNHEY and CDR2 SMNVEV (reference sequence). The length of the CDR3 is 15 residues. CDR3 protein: CASSSVRGGQETQFF. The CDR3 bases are TGTGCCAGCAGTTCTGTCCGGGGAGGGCAGGAGACCCAGTTCTTC.

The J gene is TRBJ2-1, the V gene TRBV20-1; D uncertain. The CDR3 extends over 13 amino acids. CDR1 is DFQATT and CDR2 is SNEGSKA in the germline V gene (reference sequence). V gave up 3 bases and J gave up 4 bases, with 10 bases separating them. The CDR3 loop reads CSASTWRYNEQFF. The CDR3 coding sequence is TGCAGTGCTAGTACGTGGCGGTACAATGAGCAGTTCTTC.

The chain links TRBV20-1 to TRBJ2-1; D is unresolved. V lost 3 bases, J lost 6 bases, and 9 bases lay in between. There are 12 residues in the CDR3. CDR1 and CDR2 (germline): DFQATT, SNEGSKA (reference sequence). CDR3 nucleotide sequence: TGCAGTGCTAGCAGACTGAGCAATGAGCAGTTCTTC. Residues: CSASRLSNEQFF.

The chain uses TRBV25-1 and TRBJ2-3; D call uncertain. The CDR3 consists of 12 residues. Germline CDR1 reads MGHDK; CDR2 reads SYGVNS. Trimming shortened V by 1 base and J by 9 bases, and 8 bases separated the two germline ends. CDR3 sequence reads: CASSESAVTQYF. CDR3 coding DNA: TGTGCCAGCAGTGAATCGGCGGTGACGCAGTATTTT.

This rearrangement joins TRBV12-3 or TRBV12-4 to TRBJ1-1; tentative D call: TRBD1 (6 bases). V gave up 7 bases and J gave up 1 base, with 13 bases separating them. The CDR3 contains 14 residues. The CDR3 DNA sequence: TGTGCCAGCACCCTGACAGGATCGAACACTGAAGCTTTCTTT. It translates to CASTLTGSNTEAFF.

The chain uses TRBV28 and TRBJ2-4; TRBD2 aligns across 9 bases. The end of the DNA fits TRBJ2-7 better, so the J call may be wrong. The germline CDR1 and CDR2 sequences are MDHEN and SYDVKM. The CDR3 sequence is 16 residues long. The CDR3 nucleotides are TGTGCCAGCAGACCTCTTCCGGGACTAGCTTACGGCGAGCAGTACTTC. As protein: CASRPLPGLAYGEQYF.